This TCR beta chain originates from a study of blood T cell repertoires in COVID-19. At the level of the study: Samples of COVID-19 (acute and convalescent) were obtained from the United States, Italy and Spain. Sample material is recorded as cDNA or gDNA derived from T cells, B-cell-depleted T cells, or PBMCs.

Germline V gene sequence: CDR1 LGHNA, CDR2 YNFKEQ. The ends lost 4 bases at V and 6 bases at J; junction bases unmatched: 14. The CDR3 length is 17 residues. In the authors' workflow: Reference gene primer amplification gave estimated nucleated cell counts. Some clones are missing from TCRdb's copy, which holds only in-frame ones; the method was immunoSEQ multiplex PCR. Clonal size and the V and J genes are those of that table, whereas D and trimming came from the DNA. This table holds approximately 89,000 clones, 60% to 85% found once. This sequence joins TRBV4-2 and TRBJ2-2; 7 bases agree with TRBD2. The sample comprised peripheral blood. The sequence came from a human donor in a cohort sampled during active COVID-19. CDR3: CASSRLAELAVPGELFF. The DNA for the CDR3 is TGTGCCAGCAGCCGCCTAGCGGAGCTAGCGGTCCCCGGGGAGCTGTTTTTT.